This T cell receptor beta chain was obtained from a study of beta chain features in type 1 diabetes. In the study overall: Investigators examined more than 90 million sorted cells across all samples. Study-wide points: Insertions at VDJ junctions were less frequent in type 1 diabetes patients. These patients also deleted more nucleotides at the same junctions. Type 1 diabetes patients showed a moderate but significant shortening of TCRB CDR3s in all four CD4+ subsets. Patients' naive, central memory and Treg TCRB repertoires seemed closer to one another than those of healthy donors.

This CDR3 spans 14 amino acids. V was clipped by 3 bases and J by 7 bases, with 16 bases between them. Looked up from germline, CDR1 is SGHRS and CDR2 is YFSETQ. This clone has more than one count but fewer than ten. Its matching antigen is unknown. Within the sample, other DNA sequences also encode this same CDR3. Each sorted fraction was over 95% pure. Of the isolated RNA, all was reverse transcribed, and so the sequenced material was expressed TCRB transcripts. Profiling relied on immunoSEQ multiplex PCR, and the TCRdb table lists in-frame clones only, not all of them. The repertoire consists of roughly 300,000 clones, with around 9% occurring once and the leading ten covering roughly 1%.

V and J are TRBV5-1 and TRBJ1-1, with D uncertain. Sequences were obtained from central memory CD4+ T cells from blood. The TCR sequence derives from a man aged 30 to 45 with type 1 diabetes. As DNA, the CDR3 is TGCGCCAGCAGCTCGGGTGGAGGCGGGCTTGAAGCTTTCTTT. Amino acids: CASSSGGGGLEAFF.